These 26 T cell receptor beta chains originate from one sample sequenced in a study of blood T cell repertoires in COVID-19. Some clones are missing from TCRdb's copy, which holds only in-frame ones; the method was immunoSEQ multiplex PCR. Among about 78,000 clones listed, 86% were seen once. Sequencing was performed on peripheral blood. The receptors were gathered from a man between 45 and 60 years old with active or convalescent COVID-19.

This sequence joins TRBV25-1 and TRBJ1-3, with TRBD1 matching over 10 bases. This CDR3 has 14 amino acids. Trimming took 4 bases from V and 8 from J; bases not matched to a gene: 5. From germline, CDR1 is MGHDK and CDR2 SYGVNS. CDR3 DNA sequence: TGTGCCAGCAGTGCGACAGGGGGCCGGTACACCATATATTTT. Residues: CASSATGGRYTIYF.

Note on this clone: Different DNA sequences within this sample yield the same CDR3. CDR3 region: CASSLGGGADTQYF. CDR3 sequence (DNA): TGTGCCAGCAGCTTAGGTGGGGGGGCAGATACGCAGTATTTT. The V call is TRBV7-2, the J call TRBJ2-3; 7 bases map to TRBD2. Trimming cost V 1 base and J 4 bases; bases outside gene matches: 2. The CDR3 has 14 amino acids. The germline V gene has CDR1 SGHTA and CDR2 FQGNSA.

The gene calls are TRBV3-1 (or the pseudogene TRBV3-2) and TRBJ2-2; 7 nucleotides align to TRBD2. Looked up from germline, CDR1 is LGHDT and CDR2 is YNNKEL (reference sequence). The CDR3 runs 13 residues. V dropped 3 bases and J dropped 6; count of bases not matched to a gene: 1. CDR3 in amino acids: CASSQGGAGELFF. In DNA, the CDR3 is TGTGCCAGCAGCCAGGGGGGGGCCGGGGAGCTGTTTTTT.

The CDR3 sequence is CAIREDRGSSNQPQHF. CDR3 DNA: TGTGCCATCAGGGAAGACAGGGGGTCTAGCAATCAGCCCCAGCATTTT. This rearrangement joins TRBV10-3 to TRBJ1-5; 9 nucleotides align to TRBD1. Germline loops: CDR1 ENHRY, CDR2 SYGVKD. V dropped 6 bases and J dropped 0; count of bases not matched to a gene: 6. The CDR3 has 16 amino acids.

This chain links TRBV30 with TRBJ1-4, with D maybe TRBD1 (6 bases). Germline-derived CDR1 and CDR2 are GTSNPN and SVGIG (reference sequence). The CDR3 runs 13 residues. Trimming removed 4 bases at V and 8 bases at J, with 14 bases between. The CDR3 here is CAWNRDKGEKLFF. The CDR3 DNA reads TGTGCCTGGAACCGGGACAAGGGGGAAAAACTGTTTTTT. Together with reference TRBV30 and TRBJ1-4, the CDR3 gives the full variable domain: SQTIHQWPATLVQPVGSPLSLECTVEGTSNPNLYWYRQAAGRGLQLLFYSVGIGQISSEVPQNLSASRPQDRQFILSSKKLLLSDSGFYLCAWNRDKGEKLFFGSGTQLSVL.

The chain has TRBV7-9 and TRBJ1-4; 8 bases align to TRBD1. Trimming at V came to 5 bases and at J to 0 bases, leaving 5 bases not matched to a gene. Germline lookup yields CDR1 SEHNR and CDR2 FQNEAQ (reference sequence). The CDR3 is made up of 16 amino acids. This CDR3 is CASSKQGVTTNEKLFF. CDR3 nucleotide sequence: TGTGCCAGCAGCAAACAGGGGGTGACAACTAATGAAAAACTGTTTTTT.

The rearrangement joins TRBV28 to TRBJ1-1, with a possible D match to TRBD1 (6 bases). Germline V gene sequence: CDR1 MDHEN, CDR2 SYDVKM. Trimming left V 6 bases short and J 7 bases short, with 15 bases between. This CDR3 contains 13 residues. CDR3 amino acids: CASSSDRRLEAFF. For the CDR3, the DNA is TGTGCCAGCAGCTCTGACAGGAGACTTGAAGCTTTCTTT.

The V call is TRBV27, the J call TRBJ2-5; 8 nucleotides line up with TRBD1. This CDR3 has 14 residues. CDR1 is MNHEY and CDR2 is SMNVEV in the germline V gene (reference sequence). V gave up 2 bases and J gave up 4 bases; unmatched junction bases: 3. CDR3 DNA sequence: TGTGCCAGCAGTTTAACCGGGACAGGAGAGACCCAGTACTTC. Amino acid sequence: CASSLTGTGETQYF.

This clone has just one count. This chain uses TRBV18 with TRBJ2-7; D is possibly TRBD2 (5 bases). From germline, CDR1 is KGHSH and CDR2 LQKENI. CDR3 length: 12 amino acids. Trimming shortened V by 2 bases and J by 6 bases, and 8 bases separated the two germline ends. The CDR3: CASSPGGREQYV. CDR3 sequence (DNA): TGTGCCAGCTCACCAGGAGGACGCGAGCAGTACGTC.

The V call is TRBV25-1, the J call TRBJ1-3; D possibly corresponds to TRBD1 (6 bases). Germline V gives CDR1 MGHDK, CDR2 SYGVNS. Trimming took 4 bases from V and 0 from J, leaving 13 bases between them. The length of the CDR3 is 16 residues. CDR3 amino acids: CASSAPTGYSGNTIYF. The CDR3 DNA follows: TGTGCCAGCAGTGCTCCGACAGGCTACTCTGGAAACACCATATATTTT.

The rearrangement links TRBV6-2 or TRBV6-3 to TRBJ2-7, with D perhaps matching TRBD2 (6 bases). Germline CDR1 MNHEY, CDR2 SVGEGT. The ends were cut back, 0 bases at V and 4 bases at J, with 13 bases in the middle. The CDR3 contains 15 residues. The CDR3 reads CASSYSGTDRYEQYF. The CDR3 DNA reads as TGTGCCAGCAGTTACTCCGGGACTGATCGGTACGAGCAGTACTTC.

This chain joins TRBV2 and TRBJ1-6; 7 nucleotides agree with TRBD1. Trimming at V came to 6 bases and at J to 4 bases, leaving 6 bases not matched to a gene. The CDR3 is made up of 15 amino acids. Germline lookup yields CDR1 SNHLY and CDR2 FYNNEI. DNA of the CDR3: TGTGCCAGCAGACAGGGGCTCTCATATAATTCACCCCTCCACTTT. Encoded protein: CASRQGLSYNSPLHF.

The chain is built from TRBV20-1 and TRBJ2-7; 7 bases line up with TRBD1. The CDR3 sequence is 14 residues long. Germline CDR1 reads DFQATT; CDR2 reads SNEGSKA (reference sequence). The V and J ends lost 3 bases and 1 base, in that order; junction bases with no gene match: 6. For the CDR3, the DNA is TGCAGTGCTAGTCCCGGGACAGCTTCCTACGAGCAGTACTTC. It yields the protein CSASPGTASYEQYF.

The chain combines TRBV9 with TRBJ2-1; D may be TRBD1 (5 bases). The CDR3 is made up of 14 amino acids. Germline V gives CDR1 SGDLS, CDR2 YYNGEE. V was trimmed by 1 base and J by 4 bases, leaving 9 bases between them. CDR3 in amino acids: CASSVSTVYNEQFF. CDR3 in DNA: TGTGCCAGCAGCGTATCGACAGTTTACAATGAGCAGTTCTTC.

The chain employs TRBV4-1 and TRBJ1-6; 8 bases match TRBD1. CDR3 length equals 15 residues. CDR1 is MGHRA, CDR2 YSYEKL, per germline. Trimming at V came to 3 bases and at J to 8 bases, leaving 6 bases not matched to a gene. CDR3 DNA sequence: TGCGCCAGCAGCCAGCCGGGACAGGACCATTCACCCCTCCACTTT. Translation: CASSQPGQDHSPLHF.

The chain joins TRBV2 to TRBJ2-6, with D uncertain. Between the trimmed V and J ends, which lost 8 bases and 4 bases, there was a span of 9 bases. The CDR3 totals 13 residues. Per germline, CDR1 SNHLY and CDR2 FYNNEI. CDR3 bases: TGTGCCAGCCTGGTAGCCGGGGCCAACGTCCTGACTTTC. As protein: CASLVAGANVLTF. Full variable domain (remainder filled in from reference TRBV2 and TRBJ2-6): EPEVTQTPSHQVTQMGQEVILRCVPISNHLYFYWYRQILGQKVEFLVSFYNNEISEKSEIFDDQFSVERPDGSNFTLKIRSTKLEDSAMYFCASLVAGANVLTFGAGSRLTVL.

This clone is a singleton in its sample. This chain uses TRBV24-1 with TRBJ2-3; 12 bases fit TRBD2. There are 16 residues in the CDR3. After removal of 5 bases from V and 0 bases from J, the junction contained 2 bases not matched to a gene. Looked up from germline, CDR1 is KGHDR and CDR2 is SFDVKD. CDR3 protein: CATSAGLAGSTDTQYF. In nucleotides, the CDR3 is TGTGCCACCAGTGCCGGACTAGCGGGGAGCACAGATACGCAGTATTTT.

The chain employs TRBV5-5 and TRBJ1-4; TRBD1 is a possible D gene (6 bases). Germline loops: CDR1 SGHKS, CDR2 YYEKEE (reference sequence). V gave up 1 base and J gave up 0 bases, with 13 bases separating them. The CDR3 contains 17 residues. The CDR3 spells CASSLRTAPATNEKLFF. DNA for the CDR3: TGTGCCAGCAGCTTGAGGACAGCCCCTGCAACTAATGAAAAACTGTTTTTT.

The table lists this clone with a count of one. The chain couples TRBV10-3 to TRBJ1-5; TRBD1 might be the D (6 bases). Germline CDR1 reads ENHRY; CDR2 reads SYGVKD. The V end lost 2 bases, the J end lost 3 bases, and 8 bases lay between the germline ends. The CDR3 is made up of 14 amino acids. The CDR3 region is CAISEGQHNQPQHF. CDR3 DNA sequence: TGTGCCATCAGTGAGGGACAGCACAATCAGCCCCAGCATTTT.

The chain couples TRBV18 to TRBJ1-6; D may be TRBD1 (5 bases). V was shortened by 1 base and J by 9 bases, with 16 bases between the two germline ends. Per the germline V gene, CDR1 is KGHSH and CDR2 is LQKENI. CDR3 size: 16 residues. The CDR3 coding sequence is TGTGCCAGCTCACCACAAGCAGGGAGGGGTGGTTCACCCCTCCACTTT. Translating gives CASSPQAGRGGSPLHF.

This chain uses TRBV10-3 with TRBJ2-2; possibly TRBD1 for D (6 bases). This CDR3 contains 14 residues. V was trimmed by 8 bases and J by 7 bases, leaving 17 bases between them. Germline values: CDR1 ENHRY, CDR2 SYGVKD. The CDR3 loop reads CAIPGQMGSGELFF. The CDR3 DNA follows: TGTGCCATCCCGGGACAAATGGGTAGCGGGGAGCTGTTTTTT.

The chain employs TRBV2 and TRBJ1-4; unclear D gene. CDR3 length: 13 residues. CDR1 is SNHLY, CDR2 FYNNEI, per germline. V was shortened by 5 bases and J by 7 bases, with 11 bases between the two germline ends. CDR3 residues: CASSLSHGEKLFF. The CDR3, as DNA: TGTGCCAGCAGTCTCTCACATGGTGAAAAACTGTTTTTT.

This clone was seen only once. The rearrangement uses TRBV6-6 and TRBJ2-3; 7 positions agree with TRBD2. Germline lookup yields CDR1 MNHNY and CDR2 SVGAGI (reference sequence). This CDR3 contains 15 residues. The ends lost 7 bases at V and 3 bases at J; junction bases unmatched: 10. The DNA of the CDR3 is TGTGCCAGCAATACGGGGCGGGGGAAGACAGATACGCAGTATTTT. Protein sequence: CASNTGRGKTDTQYF.

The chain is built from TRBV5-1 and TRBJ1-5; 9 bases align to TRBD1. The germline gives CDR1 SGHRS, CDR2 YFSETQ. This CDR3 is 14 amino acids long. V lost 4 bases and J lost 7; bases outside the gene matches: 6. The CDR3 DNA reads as TGCGCCAGCAGCAGGGGACAGGGCGGACAGCCCCAGCATTTT. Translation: CASSRGQGGQPQHF. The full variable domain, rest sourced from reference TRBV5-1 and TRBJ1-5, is KAGVTQTPRYLIKTRGQQVTLSCSPISGHRSVSWYQQTPGQGLQFLFEYFSETQRNKGNFPGRFSGRQFSNSRSEMNVSTLELGDSALYLCASSRGQGGQPQHFGDGTRLSIL.

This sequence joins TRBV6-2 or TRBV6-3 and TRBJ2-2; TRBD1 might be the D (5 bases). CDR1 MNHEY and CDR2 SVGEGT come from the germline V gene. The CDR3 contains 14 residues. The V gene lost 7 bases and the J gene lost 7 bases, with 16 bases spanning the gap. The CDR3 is CASTPNNQGGELFF. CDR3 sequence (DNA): TGTGCCAGCACCCCAAATAACCAGGGCGGGGAGCTGTTTTTT.

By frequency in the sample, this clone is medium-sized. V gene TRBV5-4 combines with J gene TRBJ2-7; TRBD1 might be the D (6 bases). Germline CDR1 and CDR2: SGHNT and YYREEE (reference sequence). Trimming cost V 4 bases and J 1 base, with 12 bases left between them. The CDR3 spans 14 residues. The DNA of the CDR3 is TGTGCCAGCAGCCGGGGCACAGGGTCCTACGAGCAGTACTTC. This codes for CASSRGTGSYEQYF.